Reported below is one TCR beta chain. Within the sample, other DNA sequences also encode this same CDR3. Study processing details: Nucleated cell counts were estimated from reference gene primer amplification. TCRdb keeps only in-frame clones here, not all; method: immunoSEQ multiplex PCR. V and J calls and clone size come straight from that table; D and trimming were deduced from the DNA. The sample holds roughly 250,000 clones, approximately 90% seen once. This entry is derived from a study of blood T cell repertoires in COVID-19. About the research overall: From the United States, Italy and Spain came samples of acute and convalescent COVID-19. PBMCs, B-cell-depleted T cells, or T cells were the source of the cDNA or gDNA that made up the material.

The CDR3 totals 15 residues. The V segment lost 2 bases and the J segment 4 bases; nucleotides outside the gene matches: 0. Germline values: CDR1 MNHNS, CDR2 SASEGT. Sequencing used peripheral blood. V is TRBV6-1 and J is TRBJ2-3; 13 bases match TRBD2. The TCR originated in a woman aged 40 to 50 who had recovered from COVID-19. The CDR3 sequence is CASSETSGGADTQYF. In DNA form, the CDR3 reads TGTGCCAGCAGTGAAACTAGCGGGGGGGCAGATACGCAGTATTTT.